Shown below are 29 T cell receptor beta chains from a single sample sequenced in a study of cytomegalovirus exposure and HLA in healthy donors. Use of 60 Vbeta and 13 Jbeta primers characterized the PCR. The repertoire was sequenced with immunoSEQ multiplex PCR; TCRdb's copy has only in-frame clones and lacks some. In the table there are over 75,000 clones, over 60% of which are singletons. Material for sequencing was PBMCs. The receptors derive from a female donor in good health and CMV-seronegative.

V is TRBV11-2 and J is TRBJ2-3; D is perhaps TRBD1 (6 bases). Germline V gene data show CDR1 as SGHAT and CDR2 as FQNNGV. The CDR3 loop spans 14 amino acids. V gave up 3 bases and J gave up 6 bases, with 13 bases separating them. The CDR3 loop is CASSFSGDLDTQYF. CDR3 nucleotides: TGTGCCAGCAGCTTTTCAGGGGATCTCGATACGCAGTATTTT.

The chain couples TRBV2 to TRBJ1-5, with 10 bases that match TRBD1. This CDR3 is built from 15 residues. After removal of 6 bases from V and 4 bases from J, the junction contained 6 bases not matched to a gene. Germline V gene lookup returns CDR1 SNHLY and CDR2 FYNNEI. CDR3 region: CASRMDRGDNQPQHF. DNA of the CDR3: TGTGCCAGCAGAATGGACAGGGGGGATAATCAGCCCCAGCATTTT.

The chain couples TRBV29-1 to TRBJ2-6; D perhaps matches TRBD1 (6 bases). Germline CDR1 and CDR2: SQVTM and ANQGSEA. CDR3 size: 14 residues. V was shortened by 6 bases and J by 0 bases, with 9 bases between the two germline ends. CDR3 residues: CSVGQSSGANVLTF. The CDR3 nucleotides are TGCAGCGTCGGACAGAGCTCTGGGGCCAACGTCCTGACTTTC.

The chain links TRBV13 to TRBJ2-7; D uncertain. Looked up from germline, CDR1 is PRHDT and CDR2 is FYEKMQ (reference sequence). This CDR3 is 13 amino acids long. Trimming cost V 5 bases and J 0 bases, with 8 bases left between them. The CDR3 DNA is TGTGCCAGCAGCCTCGGAGCCTCCTACGAGCAGTACTTC. Protein: CASSLGASYEQYF.

This chain connects TRBV29-1 to TRBJ1-3; D may be TRBD1 (6 bases). The V gene lost 4 bases and the J gene lost 4 bases, with 14 bases spanning the gap. CDR1 SQVTM and CDR2 ANQGSEA come from the germline V gene. This CDR3 has 14 residues. CDR3 bases: TGCAGCGTTGGGTCAGGGGTTGGGGGAAACACCATATATTTT. This encodes CSVGSGVGGNTIYF.

The genes are TRBV7-2 and TRBJ1-4, with D possibly being TRBD1 (6 bases). The CDR3 runs to 16 residues. V gave up 5 bases and J gave up 4 bases, with 17 bases separating them. The V gene's germline CDR1 is SGHTA and CDR2 FQGNSA. CDR3 region: CASSGRGGSYNEKLFF. CDR3 nucleotides: TGTGCCAGCAGCGGCAGGGGTGGGTCGTATAATGAAAAACTGTTTTTT.

J is TRBJ1-6 and V is TRBV4-3; perhaps TRBD1 as D (6 bases). This CDR3 region has 16 residues. Germline assignment: CDR1 LGHNA and CDR2 YSLEER. V gave up 1 base and J gave up 4 bases, with 11 bases separating them. In nucleotides, the CDR3 is TGCGCCAGCAGCCAAGTAGTGGACAGTTATAATTCACCCCTCCACTTT. Its translation is CASSQVVDSYNSPLHF.

This sequence joins TRBV11-1 and TRBJ1-1, with no clear D. The CDR3 consists of 14 residues. With 5 bases removed from V and 1 base from J, the gap between germline ends came to 11 bases. Per the germline V gene, CDR1 is SGHAT and CDR2 is FQDESV (reference sequence). The CDR3, as DNA: TGTGCCAGCAGCCCCCGTGGCGGGAACACTGAAGCTTTCTTT. It specifies CASSPRGGNTEAFF.

The chain uses TRBV2 and TRBJ1-5; TRBD1 agrees at 7 bases. Germline V gene data show CDR1 as SNHLY and CDR2 as FYNNEI. This CDR3 has 15 residues. Trimming at V came to 7 bases and at J to 3 bases, leaving 9 bases not matched to a gene. In DNA, the CDR3 is TGTGCCAGCAACCAAGGGGACAGCTTCAATCAGCCCCAGCATTTT. Its translation is CASNQGDSFNQPQHF.

This chain connects TRBV19 to TRBJ2-1, with 7 bases identical to TRBD1. CDR1 is LNHDA, CDR2 SQIVND, per germline (reference sequence). The V segment lost 5 bases and the J segment 6 bases; nucleotides outside the gene matches: 10. The CDR3 runs to 15 residues. CDR3 sequence reads: CASSAPNRGPNEQFF. The CDR3 bases are TGTGCCAGTAGTGCCCCGAACAGGGGCCCCAATGAGCAGTTCTTC.

The rearrangement links TRBV5-1 to TRBJ2-5, with 8 positions matching TRBD1. The J segment lost 5 bases and the V segment lost 1 base, leaving 4 bases of the junction unmatched. Germline values: CDR1 SGHRS, CDR2 YFSETQ. The CDR3 extends over 14 amino acids. CDR3 DNA sequence: TGCGCCAGCAGCTTGCCAGGGGGCGGTGAGACCCAGTACTTC. Encoded protein: CASSLPGGGETQYF.

The CDR3 loop reads CASSLGQGVQETQYF. CDR3 nucleotide sequence: TGTGCCAGCAGCTTGGGACAGGGGGTTCAAGAGACCCAGTACTTC. J is TRBJ2-5 and V is TRBV5-4; 9 bases align to TRBD1. The CDR3 is 15 residues long. Germline loops: CDR1 SGHNT, CDR2 YYREEE (reference sequence). The V segment lost 0 bases and the J segment 2 bases; nucleotides outside the gene matches: 2.

The J gene is TRBJ2-2, the V gene TRBV7-9; 11 bases are a match to TRBD1. Germline lookup yields CDR1 SEHNR and CDR2 FQNEAQ (reference sequence). Trimming at V came to 6 bases and at J to 5 bases, leaving 5 bases not matched to a gene. The CDR3 runs to 15 residues. In DNA form, the CDR3 reads TGTGCCAGCAGAAGGACAGGGGGCTATACCGGGGAGCTGTTTTTT. Protein sequence: CASRRTGGYTGELFF.

The rearrangement joins TRBV19 to TRBJ2-7; 7 bases line up with TRBD1. This CDR3 is built from 14 residues. Looked up from germline, CDR1 is LNHDA and CDR2 is SQIVND (reference sequence). With V trimmed by 8 bases and J by 3 bases, 10 bases remained unmatched. Here the CDR3 DNA reads TGTGCCAGTTCCTACAGGGGTGACTTCTACGAGCAGTACTTC. Encoded protein: CASSYRGDFYEQYF. The complete variable domain, with remaining parts taken from reference TRBV19 and TRBJ2-7, reads DGGITQSPKYLFRKEGQNVTLSCEQNLNHDAMYWYRQDPGQGLRLIYYSQIVNDFQKGDIAEGYSVSREKKESFPLTVTSAQKNPTAFYLCASSYRGDFYEQYFGPGTRLTVT.

J is TRBJ2-7 and V is TRBV4-1, with a possible D match to TRBD1 (6 bases). The germline V and J ends were trimmed by 1 base and 6 bases, with 13 bases remaining between them. The CDR3 runs to 14 residues. CDR1 is MGHRA, CDR2 YSYEKL, per germline. The CDR3 DNA reads TGCGCCAGCAGCCAAGTACAGGGCCTGCTCGAGCAGTACTTC. This sequence encodes CASSQVQGLLEQYF.

CDR3 DNA sequence: TGTGCCAGCGGGGACCCGGGGGTTAACTATGGCTACACCTTC. It codes for CASGDPGVNYGYTF. The chain combines TRBV5-6 with TRBJ1-2; perhaps TRBD1 as D (5 bases). Trimming removed 7 bases from V and 1 base from J, with 14 bases in between. The length of the CDR3 is 14 residues. Germline CDR1 and CDR2: SGHDT and YYEEEE.

V gene TRBV6-5 combines with J gene TRBJ2-3; possible D gene TRBD1, 6 bases. In germline, CDR1 is MNHEY, CDR2 SVGAGI. This CDR3 spans 14 amino acids. The V gene lost 6 bases and the J gene lost 2 bases, with 12 bases spanning the gap. This chain's CDR3 is CASSETGNTDTQYF. The DNA of the CDR3 is TGTGCCAGCAGCGAGACAGGAAACACAGATACGCAGTATTTT.

This chain connects TRBV6-5 to TRBJ2-7, with 7 bases matching TRBD2. There are 15 residues in the CDR3. Germline CDR1 is MNHEY and CDR2 is SVGAGI. The J segment lost 3 bases and the V segment lost 6 bases, leaving 11 bases of the junction unmatched. Here the CDR3 DNA reads TGTGCCAGCAGGGCTAGCGGCCTACTCTTCTACGAGCAGTACTTC. Translating it yields CASRASGLLFYEQYF.

This sequence joins TRBV5-1 and TRBJ2-6, with 7 bases lining up with TRBD1. This CDR3 region has 16 residues. V dropped 0 bases and J dropped 2; count of bases not matched to a gene: 2. Looked up from germline, CDR1 is SGHRS and CDR2 is YFSETQ. The CDR3 DNA is TGCGCCAGCAGCTTGGATCAGGGGGCTGGGGCCAACGTCCTGACTTTC. It yields the protein CASSLDQGAGANVLTF. The full variable domain, completed using reference TRBV5-1 and TRBJ2-6, is KAGVTQTPRYLIKTRGQQVTLSCSPISGHRSVSWYQQTPGQGLQFLFEYFSETQRNKGNFPGRFSGRQFSNSRSEMNVSTLELGDSALYLCASSLDQGAGANVLTFGAGSRLTVL.

The sample holds one count of this clone. The V call is TRBV10-2, the J call TRBJ2-1; a possible D gene is TRBD1 (6 bases). CDR3 size: 13 residues. Trimming took off 8 bases at V and 4 bases at J, with 12 bases between the two ends. Germline-derived CDR1 and CDR2 are WSHSY and SAAADI. CDR3 in amino acids: CASAGTFYNEQFF. Written as DNA, the CDR3 is TGCGCCAGCGCCGGGACATTTTACAATGAGCAGTTCTTC.

The chain recombines TRBV19 with TRBJ1-1; D not resolved. The CDR3 runs to 16 residues. Germline CDR1 is LNHDA and CDR2 is SQIVND (reference sequence). Trimming shortened V by 3 bases and J by 1 base, and 15 bases separated the two germline ends. The CDR3 reads CASSISSRGQNTEAFF. The CDR3 DNA sequence: TGTGCCAGTAGTATCTCTTCCAGAGGGCAGAACACTGAAGCTTTCTTT.

The chain recombines TRBV12-1 with TRBJ2-2; TRBD2, as called in the table, went unchecked against the DNA. TRBV12-1 is given as a pseudogene. The CDR3 consists of 20 residues. This chain's CDR3 is CASSFFTSGRERPSSGELFF. CDR3 in DNA: TGTGCCAGCAGCTTTTTTACTAGCGGGAGAGAGAGGCCATCCTCCGGGGAGCTGTTTTTT.

The chain links TRBV5-1 to TRBJ2-5; the match to TRBD2 covers 14 bases. This CDR3 has 15 amino acids. The germline V gene has CDR1 SGHRS and CDR2 YFSETQ. The J segment lost 7 bases and the V segment lost 4 bases, leaving 6 bases of the junction unmatched. Here the CDR3 DNA reads TGCGCCAGCAGCGCCGGGACTAGCGGGGGCGGGACCCAGTACTTC. This codes for CASSAGTSGGGTQYF.

CDR3 bases: TGTGCCAGCAGCCAAGATTTAAAGCGGAGGAATCAGCCCCAGCATTTT. As protein: CASSQDLKRRNQPQHF. The chain uses TRBV4-2 and TRBJ1-5, with unresolved D. Trimming removed 0 bases at V and 4 bases at J, with 13 bases between. The CDR3 loop spans 16 amino acids. CDR1 and CDR2 from the germline V gene are LGHNA and YNFKEQ.

This clone was seen a handful of times. The rearrangement joins TRBV6-5 to TRBJ1-6, with a tentative D call TRBD1 (6 bases). The germline gives CDR1 MNHEY, CDR2 SVGAGI. Trimming cost V 5 bases and J 5 bases, with 13 bases left between them. This CDR3 comprises 15 residues. The CDR3 spells CASSPGDINNSPLHF. The DNA for the CDR3 is TGTGCCAGCAGTCCTGGGGACATTAATAATTCACCCCTCCACTTT.

V is TRBV11-2 and J is TRBJ2-7; the D is unclear. The germline CDR1 and CDR2 sequences are SGHAT and FQNNGV. Trimming cost V 5 bases and J 0 bases, with 8 bases left between them. The CDR3 runs 13 residues. The CDR3 loop is CASSVLSSYEQYF. As DNA, the CDR3 is TGTGCCAGCAGCGTTTTGAGCTCCTACGAGCAGTACTTC.

The chain uses TRBV2 and TRBJ2-4; a possible D gene is TRBD2 (5 bases). Germline CDR1 and CDR2: SNHLY and FYNNEI. Trimming took 8 bases from V and 0 from J, leaving 5 bases between them. This CDR3 has 12 residues. CDR3 DNA: TGTGCCAGCGGACTAGCCAAAAACATTCAGTACTTC. It is translated as CASGLAKNIQYF.

This clone was seen only a few times. The chain uses TRBV6-6 and TRBJ1-1; D may be TRBD1 (6 bases). V lost 2 bases, J lost 1 base, and 14 bases lay in between. The CDR3 length is 16 residues. The germline V gene encodes CDR1 MNHNY and CDR2 SVGAGI (reference sequence). CDR3 protein: CASSYLGQTTNTEAFF. The CDR3 DNA reads as TGTGCCAGCAGTTACCTGGGACAAACGACGAACACTGAAGCTTTCTTT.

The chain links TRBV7-6 to TRBJ2-7; 7 positions match TRBD1. The junction had 11 bases not matched to a gene; V was cut back by 4 bases and J by 8 bases. The length of the CDR3 is 14 residues. Germline loops: CDR1 SGHVS, CDR2 FNYEAQ. The CDR3 bases are TGTGCCAGCAGCTGGGGGACAGACCATGGCAAGCAGTACTTC. The encoded protein is CASSWGTDHGKQYF.